The source of this T cell receptor (beta chain) is a study of cytomegalovirus exposure and HLA in healthy donors. Study in general: Earlier, 150 million to 200 million T cells were analyzed, and over 95 million unique TCR beta sequences were found among them.

The germline V gene has CDR1 SGHVS and CDR2 FQNEAQ. The CDR3 has 15 residues. Between the trimmed V and J ends, which lost 5 bases and 0 bases, there was a span of 11 bases. The PCR had 60 Vbeta and 13 Jbeta primers. Clones were read by immunoSEQ multiplex PCR, and TCRdb kept only the in-frame ones, dropping some. The table includes some 150,000 clones, 82% detected once. Sequencing input: PBMCs. J is TRBJ2-4 and V is TRBV7-8, with D perhaps TRBD2 (6 bases). The TCR was taken from a woman aged 45-59 years in good health and CMV-seropositive. As DNA, the CDR3 is TGTGCCAGCAGCCCCCCGGGGGTAGCCAAAAACATTCAGTACTTC. Its translation: CASSPPGVAKNIQYF.